The 25 T cell receptor beta chains in this list originate from one sample, sequenced in a study of T-cell reconstitution after alpha-beta-depleted transplantation in children. Preparation of the TCRbeta library was carried out with unique molecular identifiers. TCRdb reanalysed the PCR reads using MiXCR and keeps one entry per CDR3 protein. The sample yields 120,000 to 150,000 distinct CDR3 sequences, more than 8% seen once. The specimen comprised PBMCs, mostly from graft donor cells, sampled 180 days after TCRalphabeta/CD19-depleted stem cell transplant. These receptors all come from a female patient between 2 and 10 years old who had a stem cell transplant for congenital amegakaryocytic thrombocytopenia, so the T cells may come from the graft donor.

This clonotype occurred a few times. This chain joins TRBV7-9 and TRBJ2-5; D is possibly TRBD2 (6 bases). V lost 0 bases and J 5 bases, leaving 19 bases between the germline ends. The CDR3 is made up of 17 amino acids. Germline CDR1 reads SEHNR; CDR2 reads FQNEAQ (reference sequence). CDR3 coding DNA: TGTGCCAGCAGCTTAGCGGTTTCGGCGGGGAGGTGGGAGACCCAGTACTTC. It encodes CASSLAVSAGRWETQYF.

This clonotype was detected many times. The chain couples TRBV9 to TRBJ2-7; 7 nucleotides agree with TRBD2. In germline, CDR1 is SGDLS, CDR2 YYNGEE. The ends lost 0 bases at V and 5 bases at J; junction bases unmatched: 8. The CDR3 runs 15 residues. CDR3 in DNA: TGTGCCAGCAGCGTAGGAGCGGGAACGGCAGACGAGCAGTACTTC. Its protein product is CASSVGAGTADEQYF.

This clonotype was found many times. The rearrangement joins TRBV5-5 to TRBJ2-5, with TRBD2 matching over 12 bases. This CDR3 is built from 17 residues. CDR1 is SGHKS and CDR2 is YYEKEE in the germline V gene (reference sequence). The ends lost 2 bases at V and 2 bases at J; junction bases unmatched: 7. The CDR3 sequence is CASSLGGLAGSQETQYF. The CDR3 DNA is TGTGCCAGCAGCTTAGGCGGACTAGCGGGGTCTCAAGAGACCCAGTACTTC.

This clonotype was observed at least ten times. CDR3 bases: TGTGCCAGCAGTCCAAGGGGGTTAGGCACAGATACGCAGTATTTT. Protein product: CASSPRGLGTDTQYF. The chain employs TRBV12-3 or TRBV12-4 and TRBJ2-3, with D possibly being TRBD1 (6 bases). The V gene lost 5 bases and the J gene lost 1 base, with 13 bases spanning the gap. This CDR3 contains 15 residues.

This clonotype was detected ten times or more. The V and J genes are TRBV10-3 and TRBJ2-7; 9 positions match TRBD2. The CDR3 totals 17 residues. Per germline, CDR1 ENHRY and CDR2 SYGVKD. V lost 3 bases and J lost 6; bases outside the gene matches: 15. The CDR3 here is CAISEVILSGRHGEQYF. The CDR3, as DNA: TGTGCCATCAGTGAAGTCATATTGAGCGGGAGGCATGGCGAGCAGTACTTC.

A note on this clonotype: A much more abundant neighbour one base away suggests this may be a read error. The rearrangement links TRBV24-1 to TRBJ2-2, with D possibly TRBD1 on 6 matching bases. The CDR3 length is 16 residues. Germline V gene lookup returns CDR1 KGHDR and CDR2 SFDVKD. CDR3 residues: CATSDPGHTNTAELFF. CDR3 bases: TGTGCCACCAGTGACCCGGGACATACGAACACCGCGGAGCTGTTTTTT.

This clonotype was seen a handful of times. This rearrangement joins TRBV6-5 to TRBJ1-1, with 8 nucleotides matching TRBD1. This CDR3 region has 16 residues. J gave up 0 bases and V 7 bases, and 10 bases lay outside the gene matches. CDR1 is MNHEY, CDR2 SVGAGI, per germline. CDR3 amino acids: CASIKQGVMMNTEAFF. CDR3 coding DNA: TGTGCCAGCATTAAACAGGGGGTTATGATGAACACTGAAGCTTTCTTT.

The sample holds many counts of this clonotype. This sequence joins TRBV12-3 or TRBV12-4 and TRBJ2-2; D is unclear. This CDR3 region has 14 residues. Trimming took off 2 bases at V and 1 base at J, with 5 bases between the two ends. CDR3 DNA sequence: TGTGCCAGCAGTTTACCCGTGAACACCGGGGAGCTGTTTTTT. This sequence encodes CASSLPVNTGELFF.

This clonotype was detected ten times or more. V is TRBV10-3 and J is TRBJ2-7, with 7 bases identical to TRBD1. Germline V gives CDR1 ENHRY, CDR2 SYGVKD. J gave up 1 base and V 4 bases, and 4 bases lay outside the gene matches. This CDR3 has 14 amino acids. The CDR3 region is CAISVPGQSYEQYF. CDR3 in DNA: TGTGCCATCAGTGTACCGGGACAGTCCTACGAGCAGTACTTC.

The chain is built from TRBV2 and TRBJ2-2; weak D call: TRBD2 (6 bases). V was clipped by 11 bases and J by 9 bases, with 16 bases between them. This CDR3 has 12 amino acids. From germline, CDR1 is SNHLY and CDR2 FYNNEI. CDR3 region: CAVSPRGRELFF. The DNA of the CDR3 is TGTGCCGTATCCCCCCGGGGGAGGGAGCTGTTTTTT.

The chain joins TRBV6-5 to TRBJ1-1; possible D gene TRBD1, 6 bases. Trimming cost V 0 bases and J 0 bases, with 8 bases left between them. Germline CDR1 MNHEY, CDR2 SVGAGI. The CDR3 has 15 residues. The CDR3 protein is CASSYSAGVNTEAFF. CDR3 in DNA: TGTGCCAGCAGTTACTCCGCAGGGGTGAACACTGAAGCTTTCTTT.

This clonotype came up a few times. V is TRBV25-1 and J is TRBJ2-5, with 7 bases identical to TRBD1. In germline, CDR1 is MGHDK, CDR2 SYGVNS. The CDR3 covers 17 residues. The V and J ends lost 4 bases and 4 bases, in that order; junction bases with no gene match: 15. The CDR3 nucleotides are TGTGCCAGCAGTGCACCGCGGGTGGATCCAGGGGGAGAGACCCAGTACTTC. It specifies CASSAPRVDPGGETQYF.

The chain uses TRBV20-1 and TRBJ2-5, with TRBD2 identical over 9 bases. Germline CDR1 reads DFQATT; CDR2 reads SNEGSKA (reference sequence). This CDR3 has 14 amino acids. The V gene end was trimmed by 5 bases and the J gene end by 5 bases; junction bases not matched to a gene: 9. The CDR3 is CSAFTGLALETQYF. The CDR3 nucleotides read TGCAGTGCTTTTACTGGACTAGCGTTGGAGACCCAGTACTTC.

This clonotype has ten or more counts. The chain links TRBV7-3 to TRBJ1-1; D gene ambiguous. Germline assignment: CDR1 SGHTA and CDR2 FQGTGA. This CDR3 has 14 amino acids. The V gene lost 1 base and the J gene lost 3 bases, with 9 bases spanning the gap. The CDR3: CASSLRNRDTEAFF. In DNA form, the CDR3 reads TGTGCCAGCAGCTTAAGGAATCGGGACACTGAAGCTTTCTTT.

The table lists this clonotype with many counts. The CDR3 DNA is TGCGCCAGCAGCCAAGATCGGGGGGCCTCCACCTTC. Translating it yields CASSQDRGASTF. The rearrangement joins TRBV4-3 to TRBJ1-2; perhaps TRBD1 as D (6 bases). CDR3 size: 12 residues. Trimming stripped 0 bases from V and 13 bases from J, with 12 bases between. The germline V gene has CDR1 LGHNA and CDR2 YSLEER.

V and J are TRBV28 and TRBJ2-2; 10 bases match TRBD2. The CDR3 contains 15 residues. Germline V gene lookup returns CDR1 MDHEN and CDR2 SYDVKM. The trim removed 6 bases at V and 2 bases at J, leaving 3 bases unmatched. Here the CDR3 reads CASRGLADNTGELFF. The DNA of the CDR3 is TGTGCCAGCAGAGGACTAGCGGATAACACCGGGGAGCTGTTTTTT.

Comment on this clonotype: The junction does not match germline at one end; this may be a read error. V gene TRBV5-1 combines with J gene TRBJ2-3; TRBD1 or TRBD2 may be the D gene (5 bases each). CDR1 SGHRS and CDR2 YFSETQ come from the germline V gene. This CDR3 has 14 amino acids. The CDR3 sequence: CASRMAGTTDTQYF. Here the CDR3 DNA reads TGCGCCAGTAGAATGGCAGGGACCACAGATACGCAGTATTTC.

The chain links TRBV6-5 to TRBJ1-2, with D unresolved. The germline gives CDR1 MNHEY, CDR2 SVGAGI. The CDR3 consists of 12 residues. Between the trimmed V and J ends, which lost 7 bases and 4 bases, there was a span of 10 bases. The CDR3 sequence is CASMDSSYGYTF. Here the CDR3 DNA reads TGTGCCAGCATGGATTCCAGCTATGGCTACACCTTC.

In this sample, this clonotype turned up a few times. V and J are TRBV19 and TRBJ2-7, with TRBD2 matching 8 bases. The ends lost 4 bases at V and 0 bases at J; junction bases unmatched: 8. The CDR3 length is 16 residues. CDR1 LNHDA and CDR2 SQIVND come from the germline V gene (reference sequence). The CDR3 region is CASSSPQRGSSYEQYF. Written as DNA, the CDR3 is TGTGCCAGTAGTAGCCCCCAGCGGGGGAGCTCCTACGAGCAGTACTTC.

The gene calls are TRBV9 and TRBJ1-1, with 12 bases identical to TRBD1. CDR1 and CDR2 from the germline V gene are SGDLS and YYNGEE. This CDR3 comprises 19 residues. V was pared by 0 bases and J by 3 bases, with 12 bases of the junction left unmatched. In DNA, the CDR3 is TGTGCCAGCAGCGTAGGAAGGGACAGGGGGCGGAGGTGGTACACTGAAGCTTTCTTT. Its translation is CASSVGRDRGRRWYTEAFF. Drawing the rest from reference TRBV9 and TRBJ1-1, the complete variable domain is DSGVTQTPKHLITATGQRVTLRCSPRSGDLSVYWYQQSLDQGLQFLIQYYNGEERAKGNILERFSAQQFPDLHSELNLSSLELGDSALYFCASSVGRDRGRRWYTEAFFGQGTRLTVV.

This clonotype has ten or more counts. This chain uses TRBV6-5 with TRBJ2-3; no reliable D call. The CDR3 is made up of 14 amino acids. V shed 0 bases and J shed 0 bases, with 4 bases lying between them. In germline, CDR1 is MNHEY, CDR2 SVGAGI. The CDR3 loop reads CASSYSTSTDTQYF. Written as DNA, the CDR3 is TGTGCCAGCAGTTACTCCACTAGCACAGATACGCAGTATTTT.

The chain has TRBV5-1 and TRBJ2-5; TRBD2 is a possible D gene (7 bases). The CDR3 has 15 amino acids. The germline CDR1 and CDR2 sequences are SGHRS and YFSETQ. The V end lost 2 bases, the J end lost 4 bases, and 15 bases lay between the germline ends. The CDR3 loop reads CASSFDRGAIETQYF. DNA of the CDR3: TGCGCCAGCAGCTTTGATCGGGGGGCTATAGAGACCCAGTACTTC.

V is TRBV7-6 and J is TRBJ2-3; D is possibly TRBD2 (6 bases). In germline, CDR1 is SGHVS, CDR2 FNYEAQ. V lost 5 bases and J lost 2, with 20 bases in between. The CDR3 totals 17 residues. This chain's CDR3 is CASSRARDSTPTDTQYF. CDR3 DNA sequence: TGTGCCAGCAGCCGGGCCCGGGACTCCACCCCCACAGATACGCAGTATTTT.

The chain couples TRBV20-1 to TRBJ2-7; D call uncertain. Germline V gives CDR1 DFQATT, CDR2 SNEGSKA (reference sequence). With 1 base removed from V and 4 bases from J, the gap between germline ends came to 5 bases. This CDR3 is built from 11 residues. CDR3 DNA: TGCAGTGCTAGAGTCTGGTACGAGCAGTACTTC. This translates into CSARVWYEQYF.

This clonotype was seen a few times. The V gene is TRBV5-6, the J gene TRBJ1-1; D not certain. The ends were cut back, 4 bases at V and 0 bases at J, with 13 bases in the middle. The CDR3 totals 15 residues. Germline V gene data show CDR1 as SGHDT and CDR2 as YYEEEE. CDR3 DNA sequence: TGTGCCAGCAGCCCCCCCCCGGGTTTGAACACTGAAGCTTTCTTT. It encodes CASSPPPGLNTEAFF. Complete variable domain (other parts from reference TRBV5-6 and TRBJ1-1): DAGVTQSPTHLIKTRGQQVTLRCSPKSGHDTVSWYQQALGQGPQFIFQYYEEEERQRGNFPDRFSGHQFPNYSSELNVNALLLGDSALYLCASSPPPGLNTEAFFGQGTRLTVV.